This T cell receptor beta chain stems from a study of shared clonotypes between healthy human individuals. Study findings and constraints: Since donors were few, the genetic and exposure-history diversity represented was limited.

Between the trimmed V and J ends, which lost 9 bases and 5 bases, there was a span of 19 bases. This CDR3 spans 14 amino acids. The V gene's germline CDR1 is MDHEN and CDR2 SYDVKM. The sample holds one count of this clone. What it binds is not known. Over several immunoSEQ plates, each subset's genomic DNA was distributed in even portions. The quantity of DNA used in unsorted PBMC replicate PCRs was approximately 300 ng, corresponding to tens of thousands of T cell genomes. Sequencing was performed with immunoSEQ multiplex PCR; in TCRdb, only in-frame clones are kept and a portion is missing. The data show approximately 500,000 clones, around 80% seen once.

Sequenced sample: PBMCs. The TCR comes from a woman aged 40 to 55 in good health. Some clones in this sample may be carry-over from other donors' samples. V gene TRBV28 combines with J gene TRBJ1-1, with D unresolved. CDR3 in amino acids: CASWTAEVWTEAFF. DNA for the CDR3: TGTGCCAGTTGGACTGCGGAGGTGTGGACTGAAGCTTTCTTT.